This T cell receptor (beta chain) was recorded in a study of neoadjuvant anti-PD-1 for oral cavity cancer. PBMCs were not maintained or expanded in culture before analysis. The assay was immunoSEQ multiplex PCR, and TCRdb's table has in-frame clones only and misses some. Of under 8,000 clones in the sample, under 85% were seen once. CDR1 and CDR2 (germline): MGHDK, SYGVNS. Deletions cut 1 base from V and 4 bases from J, with 13 bases between. The CDR3 covers 15 residues. The rearrangement uses TRBV25-1 and TRBJ2-5; D might be TRBD1 (5 bases). The sample in question was PBMCs, obtained before nivolumab (anti-PD-1) treatment. The source of this sequence is a person between 40 and 80 years old with oral cavity squamous cell carcinoma. CDR3 sequence reads: CASSEWEQDPETQYF. The CDR3 coding sequence is TGTGCCAGCAGTGAATGGGAACAGGACCCAGAGACCCAGTACTTC.